The 25 T cell receptor beta chains in this list originate from one sample, sequenced in a study of T cells in women clearing cervical HPV infection. This table comes from immunoSEQ multiplex PCR, and its TCRdb copy is limited to in-frame clones, with some not included. This sample's clone table lists about 36,000 clones. The specimen was blood buffy coat. Every receptor here comes from a woman aged 18-69 years with a cervical HPV16 infection that either progressed to CIN3+ or cleared (not recorded which).

Concerning this clone: With the read ending 3 residues before the CDR3 end, the germline J gene is used to fill in that end. The chain combines TRBV7-3 with TRBJ2-4; D possibly uses TRBD1 or TRBD2 (5 bases each). Between the trimmed V and J ends, which lost 3 bases and 9 bases, there was a span of 12 bases. The CDR3 runs to 13 residues. Germline CDR1 is SGHTA and CDR2 is FQGTGA. CDR3 bases read: TGTGCCAGCAGCTTGAAGGGGAGTGGCATT. It encodes CASSLKGSGI. The complete CDR3 reads CASSLKGSGIQYF.

On this clone itself: The CDR3 is cut off 3 residues early in the read; its end comes from the germline J gene. The J gene is TRBJ2-3, the V gene TRBV20-1; 8 bases match TRBD2. The CDR3 spans 14 residues. J gave up 2 bases and V 5 bases, and 6 bases lay outside the gene matches. In germline, CDR1 is DFQATT, CDR2 SNEGSKA (reference sequence). The CDR3 bases that were read are TGCAGTGCTCCGAGCGGGGGTTACACAGATACG. Amino acids: CSAPSGGYTDT. The whole CDR3 sequence reads CSAPSGGYTDTQYF.

About this clone itself: With the read ending 3 residues before the CDR3 end, the germline J gene is used to fill in that end. The chain combines TRBV30 with TRBJ1-2; D remains ambiguous. CDR3 length: 12 residues. CDR1 and CDR2 (germline): GTSNPN, SVGIG (reference sequence). The CDR3 region is CAWSGGRSRYTF. The part of the CDR3 DNA that was read is TGTGCCTGGAGTGGAGGAAGGTCCAGG.

Of note for this clone: One end of the junction is discordant with germline, which a read error may explain. The read ends 3 residues shy of where the CDR3 ends; the end is completed using the germline J gene. This chain connects TRBV19 to TRBJ2-5; the D gene is possibly TRBD2 (6 bases). Germline loops: CDR1 LNHDA, CDR2 SQIVND (reference sequence). The CDR3 is made up of 15 amino acids. CDR3 amino acids: CDSSGTGTYQETQYF. The CDR3 bases that were read are TGTGACAGTAGTGGGACGGGGACTTACCAAGAGACC.

The part of the CDR3 DNA that was read is TGTGCCAGCAGCTTAACAGGGGAAACACAAGAGACC. Amino acid sequence: CASSLTGETQET. The whole CDR3 protein reads CASSLTGETQETQYF. V gene TRBV7-2 combines with J gene TRBJ2-5; 7 bases are shared with TRBD1. The read stops 3 residues short of the end of the CDR3; the missing end is completed from the germline J gene. Germline V CDR1 and CDR2: SGHTA, FQGNSA. V lost 2 bases to trimming and J lost 2 bases; unmatched junction nucleotides: 5. This CDR3 comprises 15 residues.

Comment on this clone: The sequenced fragment ends 3 residues before the CDR3 boundary, so the rest is inferred from the germline J gene. The chain is built from TRBV7-6 and TRBJ2-7, with 10 nucleotides matching TRBD1. V shed 1 base and J 3 bases; nucleotides not matched to a gene: 3. The CDR3 has 15 amino acids. Germline V CDR1 and CDR2: SGHVS, FNYEAQ. The sequenced CDR3 bases are TGTGCCAGCAGCTTAGGGGGGACAGGGGTCTACGAG. Its translation: CASSLGGTGVYE. The full CDR3 sequence reads CASSLGGTGVYEQYF.

As concerns this clone: The CDR3 extends 3 residues past the end of the read, so its final part is completed from the germline J gene. J is TRBJ2-5 and V is TRBV20-1, with 9 bases lining up with TRBD2. The germline V gene has CDR1 DFQATT and CDR2 SNEGSKA (reference sequence). The CDR3 spans 14 residues. The V gene end was trimmed by 4 bases and the J gene end by 4 bases; junction bases not matched to a gene: 7. CDR3 protein: CSANPSGIGETQYF. The covered CDR3 bases are TGCAGTGCTAACCCTAGCGGGATTGGAGAGACC.

Concerning this clone: Read data end 3 residues before the CDR3 end; the end is taken from the germline J gene. V is TRBV29-1 and J is TRBJ2-2, with 8 positions matching TRBD2. The germline V gene has CDR1 SQVTM and CDR2 ANQGSEA. V trimming: 4 bases; J trimming: 7 bases; junction bases outside the gene matches: 14. The CDR3 length is 16 residues. The covered CDR3 bases are TGCAGCGTTGGTTCCAGCGGGGGATTGGGGATCGGGGAG. It encodes CSVGSSGGLGIGE. The full CDR3 protein reads CSVGSSGGLGIGELFF.

About this clone: The read is 3 residues too short to cover the CDR3 end, so that end is filled in from the germline J gene. The chain has TRBV6-1 and TRBJ2-6, with 11 bases identical to TRBD1. The CDR3 contains 14 residues. Germline CDR1 is MNHNS and CDR2 is SASEGT. V shed 3 bases, J shed 11 bases, and the junction held 3 bases outside the gene matches. Partial CDR3 DNA: TGTGCCAGCAGTGATAGGACAGGGGGCCACGTC. Translating gives CASSDRTGGHV. The entire CDR3 reads CASSDRTGGHVLTF.

About this clone: The read ends 3 residues shy of where the CDR3 ends; the end is completed using the germline J gene. V is TRBV6-1 and J is TRBJ2-2; TRBD2 matches 10 bases. There are 15 residues in the CDR3. CDR1 is MNHNS, CDR2 SASEGT, per germline. V trimming: 4 bases; J trimming: 7 bases; junction bases outside the gene matches: 6. This chain's CDR3 is CASSVSGRAIGELFF. The CDR3 bases that were read are TGTGCCAGCAGTGTAAGCGGGAGGGCCATCGGGGAG.

Notes on this clone: The CDR3 end falls 3 residues outside the read, so it is completed with the germline J gene. The genes are TRBV30 and TRBJ1-1; no clear D. This CDR3 comprises 12 residues. V lost 0 bases and J 4 bases, leaving 6 bases between the germline ends. Germline values: CDR1 GTSNPN, CDR2 SVGIG (reference sequence). This CDR3 is CAWSVQFTEAFF. The DNA read from the CDR3 is TGTGCCTGGAGTGTACAGTTCACTGAA. Based on the CDR3 plus reference TRBV30 and TRBJ1-1, the full variable domain is SQTIHQWPATLVQPVGSPLSLECTVEGTSNPNLYWYRQAAGRGLQLLFYSVGIGQISSEVPQNLSASRPQDRQFILSSKKLLLSDSGFYLCAWSVQFTEAFFGQGTRLTVV.

Concerning this clone: Read coverage stops 3 residues before the CDR3 terminus; the germline J gene supplies the remainder. The genes are TRBV6-4 and TRBJ2-2; 7 bases are shared with TRBD1. Trimming at V came to 5 bases and at J to 5 bases, leaving 11 bases not matched to a gene. Germline V gene sequence: CDR1 MRHNA, CDR2 SNTAGT. The CDR3 runs to 16 residues. Partial CDR3 DNA: TGTGCCAGCAGTCCATCAGGCGACAGGGCGACCGGGGAG. Translated: CASSPSGDRATGE. The entire CDR3 sequence reads CASSPSGDRATGELFF.

Comments on this clone: The CDR3 end falls 3 residues outside the read, so it is completed with the germline J gene. The chain carries TRBV20-1 and TRBJ2-1; 14 bases are a match to TRBD2. This CDR3 comprises 15 residues. Per the germline V gene, CDR1 is DFQATT and CDR2 is SNEGSKA (reference sequence). The trim removed 3 bases at V and 8 bases at J, leaving 6 bases unmatched. The CDR3 loop reads CSASLGLAGADEQFF. CDR3 DNA (partial): TGCAGTGCTAGTTTGGGACTAGCGGGAGCTGATGAG.

Notes on this clone: The CDR3 end falls 3 residues outside the read, so it is completed with the germline J gene. The chain couples TRBV29-1 to TRBJ2-1; D uncertain. Trimming took 2 bases from V and 7 from J, leaving 9 bases between them. The CDR3 has 12 amino acids. From germline, CDR1 is SQVTM and CDR2 ANQGSEA. The sequenced CDR3 bases are TGCAGCGTTGAAATGCGCGCAAATGAG. Translation: CSVEMRANE. The entire CDR3 protein is CSVEMRANEQFF.

CDR3 DNA (partial): TGCAGTGCCAGGGGGGACAGTTTATTGGACACTGAA. Translation: CSARGDSLLDTE. The whole CDR3 sequence reads CSARGDSLLDTEAFF. This chain uses TRBV20-1 with TRBJ1-1; TRBD1 matches 7 bases. The CDR3 end is not reached by the read, which stops 3 residues before it; the germline J gene fills it in. This CDR3 has 15 residues. V dropped 6 bases and J dropped 3; count of bases not matched to a gene: 13. Per germline, CDR1 DFQATT and CDR2 SNEGSKA (reference sequence).

To note about this clone: The sequence runs out 3 residues before the end of the CDR3; the remainder is reconstructed from the germline J gene. This chain uses TRBV7-3 with TRBJ2-7, with D possibly TRBD1 on 7 matching bases. Germline assignment: CDR1 SGHTA and CDR2 FQGTGA. This CDR3 is 14 amino acids long. With 5 bases removed from V and 2 bases from J, the gap between germline ends came to 13 bases. CDR3 residues: CASSAGQPPYEQYF. CDR3 DNA, as far as it was read: TGTGCCAGCAGCGCGGGACAGCCTCCCTACGAG.

As for this clone: The sequence runs out 3 residues before the end of the CDR3; the remainder is reconstructed from the germline J gene. This chain joins TRBV7-9 and TRBJ2-2, with D hard to call. CDR1 and CDR2 (germline): SEHNR, FQNEAQ (reference sequence). Trimming cost V 5 bases and J 7 bases, with 14 bases left between them. The CDR3 has 14 residues. The covered CDR3 bases are TGTGCCAGCAGCCCCCCCGTCCCAGACGGGGAG. It codes for CASSPPVPDGE. In full, the CDR3 reads CASSPPVPDGELFF.

For this clone: The read gets to within 3 residues of the CDR3 end, and the germline J gene fills in the rest. The rearrangement joins TRBV12-3 or TRBV12-4 to TRBJ1-4, with D possibly being TRBD1 (6 bases). V was shortened by 4 bases and J by 4 bases, with 16 bases between the two germline ends. The CDR3 contains 16 residues. CDR3 sequence reads: CASSSSWTAYNEKLFF. The covered CDR3 bases are TGTGCCAGCAGTTCCTCCTGGACAGCTTATAATGAAAAA.

Remarks on this clone: The read finishes 3 residues shy of the CDR3 end, and the germline J gene is used to complete it. The chain combines TRBV5-1 with TRBJ2-4; possible D gene TRBD2, 5 bases. The germline CDR1 and CDR2 sequences are SGHRS and YFSETQ. This CDR3 comprises 14 residues. The CDR3: CASSLDAGLKIQYF. The part of the CDR3 DNA that was read is TGCGCCAGCAGCTTGGATGCGGGCCTGAAGATT.

In regard to this clone: The read gets to within 3 residues of the CDR3 end, and the germline J gene fills in the rest. V and J are TRBV6-1 and TRBJ2-3, with 9 bases identical to TRBD1. V gave up 4 bases and J gave up 2 bases; unmatched junction bases: 7. The V gene's germline CDR1 is MNHNS and CDR2 SASEGT. The CDR3 is 16 residues long. The sequenced CDR3 bases are TGTGCCAGCAGTGTGAGTTGGGACAGGGTCACAGATACG. Residues: CASSVSWDRVTDT. In full, the CDR3 is CASSVSWDRVTDTQYF.

In regard to this clone: Read data end 3 residues before the CDR3 end; the end is taken from the germline J gene. V gene TRBV6-4 combines with J gene TRBJ1-2, with 12 bases matching TRBD1. This CDR3 comprises 15 residues. J was trimmed by 6 bases and V by 0 bases; bases with no gene match: 2. From germline, CDR1 is MRHNA and CDR2 SNTAGT. The covered CDR3 bases are TGTGCCAGCAGTGACTCGGGACAGGGGGCCGATGGC. Its protein product is CASSDSGQGADG. The whole CDR3 reads CASSDSGQGADGYTF.

This CDR3 is CSASGGASTDTQYF. CDR3 DNA (partial): TGCAGTGCTAGCGGGGGGGCAAGCACAGATACG. The chain joins TRBV20-1 to TRBJ2-3; 8 bases fit TRBD2. The read ends 3 residues before the CDR3 terminus; that terminus is restored from the germline J gene. Germline CDR1 is DFQATT and CDR2 is SNEGSKA (reference sequence). Germline trimming cut 3 bases from V and 0 bases from J; bases unmatched to any gene: 2. CDR3 length: 14 residues.

With respect to this clone: The read comes to an end 3 residues before the CDR3 does, leaving the germline J gene to fill in the end. The V call is TRBV6-1, the J call TRBJ2-7; 10 bases line up with TRBD2. Germline V CDR1 and CDR2: MNHNS, SASEGT. V was clipped by 6 bases and J by 4 bases; unmatched bases: 9. The CDR3 covers 15 residues. The chain's CDR3 is CASRERASGSYEQYF. The sequenced CDR3 bases are TGTGCCAGCAGGGAAAGGGCTAGCGGGAGTTACGAG.

To note about this clone: The read stops 3 residues short of the end of the CDR3; the missing end is completed from the germline J gene. The chain couples TRBV7-3 to TRBJ2-1; TRBD1 aligns across 9 bases. Germline V gene data show CDR1 as SGHTA and CDR2 as FQGTGA. J was trimmed by 7 bases and V by 0 bases; bases with no gene match: 4. The CDR3 sequence is 15 residues long. The CDR3 loop is CASSLTTGGMNEQFF. The sequenced CDR3 bases are TGTGCCAGCAGCTTAACGACAGGGGGGATGAATGAG.

Comment on this clone: From the germline J gene comes the end of the CDR3, since the read stops 3 residues before it. The chain links TRBV7-2 to TRBJ2-4; 7 bases map to TRBD2. CDR1 and CDR2 from the germline V gene are SGHTA and FQGNSA. The CDR3 runs to 15 residues. Partial CDR3 DNA: TGTGCCAGCAGCTCCAGGGCGGGGGTGAGCTATGGT. It encodes CASSSRAGVSYG. The entire CDR3 protein is CASSSRAGVSYGQYF.